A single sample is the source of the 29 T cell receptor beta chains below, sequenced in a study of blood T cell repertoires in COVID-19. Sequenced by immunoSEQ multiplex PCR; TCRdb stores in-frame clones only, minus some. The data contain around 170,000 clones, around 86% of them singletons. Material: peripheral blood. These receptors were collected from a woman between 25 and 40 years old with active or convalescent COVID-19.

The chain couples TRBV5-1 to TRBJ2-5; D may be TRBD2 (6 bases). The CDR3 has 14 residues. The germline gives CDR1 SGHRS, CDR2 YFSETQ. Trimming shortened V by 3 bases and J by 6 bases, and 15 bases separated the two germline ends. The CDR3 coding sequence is TGCGCCAGCAGCTCCTCGGGACTTCAAAAGACCCAGTACTTC. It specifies CASSSSGLQKTQYF.

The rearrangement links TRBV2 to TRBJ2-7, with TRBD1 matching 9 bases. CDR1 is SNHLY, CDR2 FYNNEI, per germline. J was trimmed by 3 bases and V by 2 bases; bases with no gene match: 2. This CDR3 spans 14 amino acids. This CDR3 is CASSERTGVYEQYF. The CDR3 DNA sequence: TGTGCCAGCAGTGAAAGGACAGGGGTCTACGAGCAGTACTTC. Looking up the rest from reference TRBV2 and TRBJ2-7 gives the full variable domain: EPEVTQTPSHQVTQMGQEVILRCVPISNHLYFYWYRQILGQKVEFLVSFYNNEISEKSEIFDDQFSVERPDGSNFTLKIRSTKLEDSAMYFCASSERTGVYEQYFGPGTRLTVT.

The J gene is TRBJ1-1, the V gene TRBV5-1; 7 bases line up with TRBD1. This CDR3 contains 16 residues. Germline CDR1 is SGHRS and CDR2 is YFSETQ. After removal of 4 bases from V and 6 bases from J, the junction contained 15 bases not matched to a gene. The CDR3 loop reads CASSGGTAPRFAEAFF. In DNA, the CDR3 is TGCGCCAGCAGCGGGGGGACAGCGCCTCGGTTCGCTGAAGCTTTCTTT.

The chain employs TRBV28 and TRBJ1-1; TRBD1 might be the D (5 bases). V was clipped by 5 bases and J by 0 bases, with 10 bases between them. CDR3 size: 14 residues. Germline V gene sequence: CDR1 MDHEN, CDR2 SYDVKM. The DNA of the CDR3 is TGTGCCAGCAGTCCACAGGCCGTGAACACTGAAGCTTTCTTT. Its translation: CASSPQAVNTEAFF.

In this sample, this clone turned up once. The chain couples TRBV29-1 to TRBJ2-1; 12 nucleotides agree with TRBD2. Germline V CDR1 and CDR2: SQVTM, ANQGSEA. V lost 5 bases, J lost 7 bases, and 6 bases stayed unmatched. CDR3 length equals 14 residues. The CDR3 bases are TGCAGCGTTCTACGACTAGCGGGGGAGAATGAGCAGTTCTTC. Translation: CSVLRLAGENEQFF.

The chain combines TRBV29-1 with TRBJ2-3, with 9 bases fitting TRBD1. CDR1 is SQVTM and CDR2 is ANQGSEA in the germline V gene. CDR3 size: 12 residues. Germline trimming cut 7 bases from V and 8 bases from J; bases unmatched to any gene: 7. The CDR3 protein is CSAPGQGGTQYF. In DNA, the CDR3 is TGCAGCGCCCCGGGACAGGGAGGTACGCAGTATTTT.

The CDR3: CASSSSATYSPLHF. Written as DNA, the CDR3 is TGCGCCAGCAGCTCATCAGCGACCTATTCACCCCTCCACTTT. The rearrangement joins TRBV5-1 to TRBJ1-6; no clear D. The ends were cut back, 3 bases at V and 8 bases at J, with 12 bases in the middle. Germline CDR1 and CDR2: SGHRS and YFSETQ. The CDR3 runs 14 residues.

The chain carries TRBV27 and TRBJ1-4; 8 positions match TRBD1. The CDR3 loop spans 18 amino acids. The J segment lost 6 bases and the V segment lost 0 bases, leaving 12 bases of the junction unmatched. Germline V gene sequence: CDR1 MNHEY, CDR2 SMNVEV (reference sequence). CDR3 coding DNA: TGTGCCAGCAGTTTATCTTATTTCCCCGGGACAGGAGATGAAAAACTGTTTTTT. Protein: CASSLSYFPGTGDEKLFF.

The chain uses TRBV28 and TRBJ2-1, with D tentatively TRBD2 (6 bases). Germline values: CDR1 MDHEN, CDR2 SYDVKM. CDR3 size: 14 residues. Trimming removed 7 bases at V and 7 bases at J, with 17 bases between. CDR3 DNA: TGTGCCAGCACTAGGCCGGGGACTGGGAATGAGCAGTTCTTC. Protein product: CASTRPGTGNEQFF.

The CDR3: CASSLRSGDVYNEQFF. The DNA for the CDR3 is TGTGCCAGCAGTCTCCGTTCGGGGGACGTCTACAATGAGCAGTTCTTC. The V gene is TRBV27, the J gene TRBJ2-1, with D possibly matching TRBD2 (6 bases). This CDR3 region has 16 residues. Trimming took 5 bases from V and 3 from J, leaving 17 bases between them. Germline V CDR1 and CDR2: MNHEY, SMNVEV (reference sequence).

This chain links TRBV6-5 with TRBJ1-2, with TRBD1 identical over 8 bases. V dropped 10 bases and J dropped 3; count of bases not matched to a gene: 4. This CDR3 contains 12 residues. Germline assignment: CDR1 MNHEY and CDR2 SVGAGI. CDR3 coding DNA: TGTGCCACCCGGACAGGGCACTATGGCTACACCTTC. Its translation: CATRTGHYGYTF.

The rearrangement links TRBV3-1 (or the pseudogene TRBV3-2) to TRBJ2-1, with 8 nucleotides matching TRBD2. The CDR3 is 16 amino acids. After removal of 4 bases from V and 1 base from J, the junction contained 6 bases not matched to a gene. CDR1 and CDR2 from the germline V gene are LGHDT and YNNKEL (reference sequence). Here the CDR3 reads CASSRVRGGSYNEQFF. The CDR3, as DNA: TGTGCCAGCAGCCGAGTCCGGGGGGGGTCCTACAATGAGCAGTTCTTC.

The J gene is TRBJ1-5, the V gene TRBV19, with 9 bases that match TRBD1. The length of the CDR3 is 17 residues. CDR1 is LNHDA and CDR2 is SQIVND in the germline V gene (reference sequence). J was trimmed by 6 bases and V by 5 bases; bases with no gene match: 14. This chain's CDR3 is CASSPLGGTGGGQPQHF. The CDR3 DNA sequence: TGTGCCAGTAGTCCCCTAGGGGGCACAGGGGGCGGTCAGCCCCAGCATTTT.

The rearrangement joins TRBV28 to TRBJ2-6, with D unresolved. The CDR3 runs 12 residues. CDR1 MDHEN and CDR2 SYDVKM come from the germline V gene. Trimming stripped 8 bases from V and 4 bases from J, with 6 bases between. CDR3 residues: CASGQGANVLTF. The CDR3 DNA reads TGTGCCAGCGGTCAGGGGGCCAACGTCCTGACTTTC.

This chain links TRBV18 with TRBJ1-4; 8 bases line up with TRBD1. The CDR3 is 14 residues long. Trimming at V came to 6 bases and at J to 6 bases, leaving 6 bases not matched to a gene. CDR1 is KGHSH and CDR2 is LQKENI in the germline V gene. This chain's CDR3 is CASSQGAGDEKLFF. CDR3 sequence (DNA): TGTGCCAGCTCTCAGGGGGCGGGAGATGAAAAACTGTTTTTT.

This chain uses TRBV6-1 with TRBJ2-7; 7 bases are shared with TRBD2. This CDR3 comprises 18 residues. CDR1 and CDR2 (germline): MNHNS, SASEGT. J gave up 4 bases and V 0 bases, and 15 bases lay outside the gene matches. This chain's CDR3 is CASSEAKIQTSSPYEQYF. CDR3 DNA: TGTGCCAGCAGTGAAGCGAAGATTCAGACTAGCTCCCCATACGAGCAGTACTTC.

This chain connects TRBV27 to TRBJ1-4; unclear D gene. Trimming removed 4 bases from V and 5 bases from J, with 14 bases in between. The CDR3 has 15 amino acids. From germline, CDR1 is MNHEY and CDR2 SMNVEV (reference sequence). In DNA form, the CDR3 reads TGTGCCAGCAGTTCTATCGAGACACGGAATGAAAAACTGTTTTTT. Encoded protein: CASSSIETRNEKLFF.

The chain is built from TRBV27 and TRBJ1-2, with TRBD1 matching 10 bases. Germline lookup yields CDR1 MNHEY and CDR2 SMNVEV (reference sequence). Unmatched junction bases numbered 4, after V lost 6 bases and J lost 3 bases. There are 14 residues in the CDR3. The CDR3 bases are TGTGCCAGCAGGGACAGGGGGAGAGACTATGGCTACACCTTC. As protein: CASRDRGRDYGYTF.

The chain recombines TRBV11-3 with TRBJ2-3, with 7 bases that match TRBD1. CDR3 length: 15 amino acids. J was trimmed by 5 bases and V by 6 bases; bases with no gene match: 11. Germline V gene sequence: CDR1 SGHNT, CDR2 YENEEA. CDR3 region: CASSLTGQRRDTQYF. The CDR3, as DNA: TGTGCCAGCAGTCTGACAGGGCAAAGAAGAGATACGCAGTATTTT.

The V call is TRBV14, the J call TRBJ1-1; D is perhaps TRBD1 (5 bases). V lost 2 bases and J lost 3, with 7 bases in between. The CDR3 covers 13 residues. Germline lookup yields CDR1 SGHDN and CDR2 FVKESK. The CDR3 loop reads CASSQQGYTEAFF. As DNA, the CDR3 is TGTGCCAGCAGCCAACAGGGTTACACTGAAGCTTTCTTT.

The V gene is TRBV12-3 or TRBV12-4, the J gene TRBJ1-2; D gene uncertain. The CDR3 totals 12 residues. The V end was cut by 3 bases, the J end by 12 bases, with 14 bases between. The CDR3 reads CASSFGAVGDTF. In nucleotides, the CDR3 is TGTGCCAGCAGTTTCGGAGCAGTCGGTGACACCTTC.

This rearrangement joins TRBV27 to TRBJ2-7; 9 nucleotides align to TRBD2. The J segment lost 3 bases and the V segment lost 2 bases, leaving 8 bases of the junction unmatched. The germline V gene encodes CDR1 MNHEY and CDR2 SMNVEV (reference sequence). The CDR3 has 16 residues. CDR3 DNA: TGTGCCAGCAGTTTAGAACCGGCGGGGGGGCACTACGAGCAGTACTTC. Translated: CASSLEPAGGHYEQYF.

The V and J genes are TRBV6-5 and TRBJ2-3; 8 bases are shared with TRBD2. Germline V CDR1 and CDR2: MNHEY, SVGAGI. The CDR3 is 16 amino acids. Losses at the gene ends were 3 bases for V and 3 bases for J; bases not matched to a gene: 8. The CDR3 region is CASSYEGERGTDTQYF. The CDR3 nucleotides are TGTGCCAGCAGTTATGAGGGTGAGCGGGGGACAGATACGCAGTATTTT.

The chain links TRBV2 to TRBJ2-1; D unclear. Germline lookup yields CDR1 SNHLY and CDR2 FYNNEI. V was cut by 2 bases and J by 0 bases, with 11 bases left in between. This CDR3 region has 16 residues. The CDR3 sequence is CASSEHLGNSYNEQFF. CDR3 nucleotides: TGTGCCAGCAGTGAACACCTCGGTAACTCCTACAATGAGCAGTTCTTC.

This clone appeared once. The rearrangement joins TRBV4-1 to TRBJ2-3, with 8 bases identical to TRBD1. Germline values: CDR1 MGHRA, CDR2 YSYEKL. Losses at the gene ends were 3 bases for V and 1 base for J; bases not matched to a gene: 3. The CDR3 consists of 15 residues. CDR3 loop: CASSHPQGGTDTQYF. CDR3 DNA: TGCGCCAGCAGCCACCCACAGGGGGGCACAGATACGCAGTATTTT.

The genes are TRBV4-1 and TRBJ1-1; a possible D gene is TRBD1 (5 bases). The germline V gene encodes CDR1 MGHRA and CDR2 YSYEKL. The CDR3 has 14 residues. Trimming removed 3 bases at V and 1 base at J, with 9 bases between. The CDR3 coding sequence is TGCGCCAGCAGCCAGATGGGGGGGAACACTGAAGCTTTCTTT. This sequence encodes CASSQMGGNTEAFF.

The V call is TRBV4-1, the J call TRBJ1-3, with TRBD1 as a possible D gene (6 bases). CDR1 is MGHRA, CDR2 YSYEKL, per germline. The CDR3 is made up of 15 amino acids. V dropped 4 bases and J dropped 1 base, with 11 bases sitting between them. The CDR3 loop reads CASSLNTGSGNTIYF. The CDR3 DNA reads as TGCGCCAGCAGCCTAAATACAGGGTCTGGAAACACCATATATTTT.

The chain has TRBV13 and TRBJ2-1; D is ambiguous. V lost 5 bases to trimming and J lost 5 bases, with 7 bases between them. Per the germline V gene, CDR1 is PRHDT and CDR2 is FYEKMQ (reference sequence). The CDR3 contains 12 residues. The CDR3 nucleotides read TGTGCCAGCAGCCCAGCGAACAATGAGCAGTTCTTC. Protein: CASSPANNEQFF.

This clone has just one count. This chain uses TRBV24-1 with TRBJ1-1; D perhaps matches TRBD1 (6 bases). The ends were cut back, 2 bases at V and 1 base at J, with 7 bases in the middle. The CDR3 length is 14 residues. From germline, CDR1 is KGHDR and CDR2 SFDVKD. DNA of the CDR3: TGTGCCACCAGTGATTCGACAGGGAACACTGAAGCTTTCTTT. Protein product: CATSDSTGNTEAFF.